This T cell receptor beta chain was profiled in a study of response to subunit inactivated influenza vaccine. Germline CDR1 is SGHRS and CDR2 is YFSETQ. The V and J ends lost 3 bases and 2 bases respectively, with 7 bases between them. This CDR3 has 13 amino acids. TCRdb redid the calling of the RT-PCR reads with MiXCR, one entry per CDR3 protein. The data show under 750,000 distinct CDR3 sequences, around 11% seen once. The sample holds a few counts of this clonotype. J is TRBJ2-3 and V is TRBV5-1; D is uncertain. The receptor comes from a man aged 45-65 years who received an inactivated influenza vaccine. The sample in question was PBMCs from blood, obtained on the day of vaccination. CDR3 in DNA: TGCGCCAGCAGCTCCATAGACACAGATACGCAGTATTTT. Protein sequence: CASSSIDTDTQYF.